This T cell receptor (beta chain) stems from a study of identical twins. Study-wide findings and caveats: Low generation probability was overrepresented in out-of-frame alpha sequences shared by twins. Conclusions leaned on cross-sectional statistical analysis and did not track the same donors over time.

With 4 bases removed from V and 3 bases from J, the gap between germline ends came to 9 bases. Germline CDR1 and CDR2: SQVTM and ANQGSEA. The CDR3 has 12 amino acids. This clonotype appeared a few times. Its antigen is unidentified. Template switching created a universal primer site, and the cDNA included unique molecular identifiers. TCRdb re-called the 5' RACE reads with MiXCR, one entry per CDR3 protein. Of about 210,000 distinct CDR3 sequences in the sample, about a tenth were seen once. This TCR was recovered from a woman between 18 and 29 years old in good health. Sample: memory (CD45RO+) T cells sorted from blood. The rearrangement joins TRBV29-1 to TRBJ1-1; no clear D gene. CDR3 DNA sequence: TGCAGCGTTGCCCCACCGGACACTGAAGCTTTCTTT. This translates into CSVAPPDTEAFF.